This passage covers 10 T cell receptor beta chains from one sample sequenced in a study of memory CD4+ T cells and cytomegalovirus serostatus. Here immunoSEQ multiplex PCR was the method, and the copy in TCRdb shows in-frame clones only, minus some. The sample includes 50,000 to 60,000 clones, 80% of them seen just once. Single viable CD3+CD4+CD8-CD45RO+ cells were sorted as the memory CD4+ T cells. Material for sequencing was memory CD4+ T cells from blood. Receptor source: an adult in good health and CMV-seropositive.

The rearrangement joins TRBV5-6 to TRBJ1-1; the D gene is possibly TRBD1 (5 bases). Between the trimmed V and J ends, which lost 3 bases and 6 bases, there was a span of 21 bases. This CDR3 region has 16 residues. Germline CDR1 and CDR2: SGHDT and YYEEEE. CDR3 sequence reads: CASSSRGGVLNSEAFF. The CDR3, as DNA: TGTGCCAGCAGCTCTCGGGGGGGGGTCTTAAACTCTGAAGCTTTCTTT.

CDR3 sequence reads: CASSLYRTRGNTIYF. DNA for the CDR3: TGTGCCAGCAGCCTATATCGGACACGAGGAAACACCATATATTTT. The chain is built from TRBV6-1 and TRBJ1-3, with D possibly TRBD1 on 5 matching bases. The CDR3 length is 15 residues. Trimming removed 6 bases at V and 4 bases at J, with 16 bases between. Germline V gene lookup returns CDR1 MNHNS and CDR2 SASEGT.

The chain uses TRBV7-3 and TRBJ2-1, with 7 nucleotides matching TRBD2. V was pared by 2 bases and J by 5 bases, with 3 bases of the junction left unmatched. The length of the CDR3 is 14 residues. CDR1 SGHTA and CDR2 FQGTGA come from the germline V gene. The CDR3, as DNA: TGTGCCAGCAGCTTAGTCGCGGGGGACAATGAGCAGTTCTTC. Translated, it gives CASSLVAGDNEQFF.

This chain joins TRBV7-2 and TRBJ1-2, with 8 nucleotides matching TRBD1. Losses at the gene ends were 5 bases for V and 0 bases for J; bases not matched to a gene: 5. The CDR3 covers 15 residues. Per germline, CDR1 SGHTA and CDR2 FQGNSA. CDR3: CASSRGQGANYGYTF. The CDR3 coding sequence is TGTGCCAGCAGCCGAGGACAGGGAGCTAACTATGGCTACACCTTC.

The chain links TRBV5-1 to TRBJ2-3, with TRBD2 matching 10 bases. Per germline, CDR1 SGHRS and CDR2 YFSETQ. The CDR3 is 15 amino acids. The junction had 8 bases not matched to a gene; V was cut back by 4 bases and J by 6 bases. CDR3: CASSPQAGGRDTQYF. The CDR3 DNA reads TGCGCCAGCAGCCCTCAAGCGGGGGGGAGGGATACGCAGTATTTT.

The chain is built from TRBV5-1 and TRBJ2-4; TRBD2 aligns across 15 bases. The CDR3 is made up of 21 amino acids. The J segment lost 0 bases and the V segment lost 0 bases, leaving 10 bases of the junction unmatched. From germline, CDR1 is SGHRS and CDR2 YFSETQ. Written as DNA, the CDR3 is TGCGCCAGCAGCTTGGGGGCCGGGACTAGCGGGGGGTCACTAGCCAAAAACATTCAGTACTTC. This gives the protein CASSLGAGTSGGSLAKNIQYF.

V gene TRBV9 combines with J gene TRBJ1-4, with 9 bases matching TRBD1. Germline V lookup: CDR1 SGDLS, CDR2 YYNGEE. The CDR3 loop spans 15 amino acids. V lost 4 bases, J lost 10 bases, and 11 bases stayed unmatched. The CDR3 here is CASSPMTGGRGKLFF. CDR3 DNA: TGTGCCAGCAGCCCTATGACAGGGGGAAGGGGAAAACTGTTTTTT.

CDR3 region: CASSLAPNTEAFF. CDR3 bases: TGTGCCAGCAGCTTAGCCCCGAACACTGAAGCTTTCTTT. The V gene is TRBV7-9, the J gene TRBJ1-1; D unresolved. The CDR3 is made up of 13 amino acids. CDR1 is SEHNR and CDR2 is FQNEAQ in the germline V gene (reference sequence). Between the trimmed V and J ends, which lost 0 bases and 1 base, there was a span of 3 bases.

The table lists this clone with a few counts. The chain carries TRBV5-4 and TRBJ2-6, with D uncertain. The CDR3 is made up of 15 amino acids. Germline V gives CDR1 SGHNT, CDR2 YYREEE (reference sequence). Trimming removed 2 bases from V and 1 base from J, with 7 bases in between. The CDR3: CASSFEPSGANVLTF. The CDR3 DNA reads as TGTGCCAGCAGCTTCGAACCATCTGGGGCCAACGTCCTGACTTTC.

In regard to this clone: Other DNA sequences of this sample code for an identical CDR3. The chain employs TRBV2 and TRBJ1-5; no clear D gene. V lost 1 base, J lost 1 base, and 8 bases lay in between. The CDR3 extends over 15 amino acids. The germline V gene has CDR1 SNHLY and CDR2 FYNNEI. CDR3 amino acids: CASSEEGLSNQPQHF. The CDR3 DNA sequence: TGTGCCAGCAGTGAAGAGGGTTTAAGCAATCAGCCCCAGCATTTT.